This passage covers 20 T cell receptor beta chains from one sample sequenced in a study of shared clonotypes between healthy human individuals (dated by TCRdb to 2020 to 2021). CD8 naive samples were obtained by positive selection for CCR7 among CD45RO-negative cells, yielding a CD45RA+CCR7+ population from which TemRA cells were excluded. The library relied on the immunoSEQ multiplex PCR assay. In TCRdb, the immuneACCESS table is reduced to in-frame sequences with V and J assigned. These tables do not hold every clone; where another copy was compared, an unresolved V gene accounts for under half, and the others remain unexplained. A total of 700,000 to 950,000 clones appear in this sample, roughly 96% of them only once. About 0.21% of the sample is held by the ten biggest clonotypes. What was sequenced was naive CD8+ T cells sorted from blood. Read against the paper, the sample's cell subset or site label means: CD45RA+CCR7+. The receptor source for this set is a man aged 30-40 years in good health.

This rearrangement joins TRBV27 to TRBJ1-1; 9 bases line up with TRBD1. The germline CDR1 and CDR2 sequences are MNHEY and SMNVEV (reference sequence). The CDR3 loop spans 16 amino acids. The V gene end was trimmed by 5 bases and the J gene end by 0 bases; junction bases not matched to a gene: 7. CDR3 loop: CASSLGQGLLNTEAFF. Written as DNA, the CDR3 is TGTGCCAGCAGTCTGGGACAGGGCTTACTGAACACTGAAGCTTTCTTT.

In the case of this clone: Other DNA sequences within the sample encode an identical CDR3. This chain uses TRBV29-1 with TRBJ2-2; the D gene is possibly TRBD1 (7 bases). This CDR3 is built from 14 residues. Trimming removed 4 bases from V and 4 bases from J, with 13 bases in between. Germline CDR1 SQVTM, CDR2 ANQGSEA. CDR3 protein: CSVGGDSSTGELFF. CDR3 in DNA: TGCAGCGTTGGCGGGGACAGTAGCACCGGGGAGCTGTTTTTT.

J is TRBJ2-7 and V is TRBV11-2, with 8 positions matching TRBD2. Germline CDR1 SGHAT, CDR2 FQNNGV. The junction had 9 bases not matched to a gene; V was cut back by 1 base and J by 4 bases. The CDR3 covers 16 residues. Here the CDR3 DNA reads TGTGCCAGCAGCTTAGGACCGAGCGGGAGTTATTACGAGCAGTACTTC. It specifies CASSLGPSGSYYEQYF. The whole variable domain, filled in from reference TRBV11-2 and TRBJ2-7, reads EAGVAQSPRYKIIEKRQSVAFWCNPISGHATLYWYQQILGQGPKLLIQFQNNGVVDDSQLPKDRFSAERLKGVDSTLKIQPAKLEDSAVYLCASSLGPSGSYYEQYFGPGTRLTVT.

The chain joins TRBV29-1 to TRBJ2-1, with 7 bases that match TRBD2. Germline V gives CDR1 SQVTM, CDR2 ANQGSEA. V was pared by 1 base and J by 9 bases, with 6 bases of the junction left unmatched. There are 13 residues in the CDR3. CDR3: CSVEGRSGGEQFF. The DNA for the CDR3 is TGCAGCGTTGAAGGCAGGTCGGGAGGTGAGCAGTTCTTC.

CDR3 coding DNA: TGTGCCAGCAGCTACACAGGGGTCGGGCAGTTCTTC. Protein product: CASSYTGVGQFF. This chain links TRBV7-2 with TRBJ2-1; 7 positions agree with TRBD1. Germline-derived CDR1 and CDR2 are SGHTA and FQGNSA. This CDR3 has 12 residues. Unmatched junction bases numbered 6, after V lost 4 bases and J lost 12 bases.

Notes on this clone: The junction does not match germline at one end; this may be a read error. The chain links TRBV11-2 to TRBJ2-7, with D possibly matching TRBD2 (6 bases). CDR3 size: 15 residues. Germline V lookup: CDR1 SGHAT, CDR2 FQNNGV. The CDR3 loop is CASSYGTPPSSEQYF. CDR3 in DNA: TGTGCCAGCAGCTATGGGACTCCGCCATCCTCCGAGCAGTACTTC.

This clone occurred once. V and J are TRBV11-2 and TRBJ2-7; tentative D call: TRBD2 (5 bases). Deletions cut 0 bases from V and 3 bases from J, with 12 bases between. The CDR3 is 15 amino acids. Per the germline V gene, CDR1 is SGHAT and CDR2 is FQNNGV. The CDR3 protein is CASSLENPGFYEQYF. Here the CDR3 DNA reads TGTGCCAGCAGCTTAGAGAACCCGGGGTTCTACGAGCAGTACTTC.

V gene TRBV28 combines with J gene TRBJ2-7, with 11 bases identical to TRBD2. CDR1 is MDHEN, CDR2 SYDVKM, per germline. After removal of 3 bases from V and 5 bases from J, the junction contained 3 bases not matched to a gene. The CDR3 is made up of 14 amino acids. CDR3 amino acids: CASSLTSGIDEQYF. The CDR3 nucleotides read TGTGCCAGCAGTTTGACTAGCGGGATCGACGAGCAGTACTTC.

V gene TRBV25-1 combines with J gene TRBJ2-1; 11 nucleotides line up with TRBD1. The V and J ends lost 1 base and 12 bases, in that order; junction bases with no gene match: 8. The CDR3 consists of 15 residues. Germline V gene lookup returns CDR1 MGHDK and CDR2 SYGVNS. The CDR3 reads CASSEFLRTGGVQFF. The CDR3, as DNA: TGTGCCAGCAGTGAATTCCTCCGGACAGGGGGCGTGCAGTTCTTC.

This chain connects TRBV7-8 to TRBJ2-1; D may be TRBD2 (6 bases). Trimming took 5 bases from V and 8 from J, leaving 10 bases between them. The CDR3 totals 12 residues. Germline V gene sequence: CDR1 SGHVS, CDR2 FQNEAQ. CDR3 residues: CASSPGTDEQFF. In nucleotides, the CDR3 is TGTGCCAGCAGCCCCGGGACTGATGAGCAGTTCTTC.

This chain joins TRBV6-5 and TRBJ2-7; maybe TRBD1 (6 bases). The CDR3 is 13 amino acids. Germline values: CDR1 MNHEY, CDR2 SVGAGI. The V end was cut by 4 bases, the J end by 2 bases, with 9 bases between. The CDR3 nucleotides are TGTGCCAGCAGTTGGGGGACAACCTACGAGCAGTACTTC. This sequence encodes CASSWGTTYEQYF.

The chain uses TRBV5-4 and TRBJ1-2; TRBD1 matches 8 bases. In germline, CDR1 is SGHNT, CDR2 YYREEE (reference sequence). The J segment lost 4 bases and the V segment lost 2 bases, leaving 4 bases of the junction unmatched. The CDR3 runs to 14 residues. The CDR3 here is CASSFQGAIYGYTF. Written as DNA, the CDR3 is TGTGCCAGCAGCTTCCAGGGGGCGATCTATGGCTACACCTTC.

The chain combines TRBV7-2 with TRBJ2-1; 11 bases are shared with TRBD2. Germline V gives CDR1 SGHTA, CDR2 FQGNSA. This CDR3 comprises 15 residues. The J segment lost 5 bases and the V segment lost 0 bases, leaving 0 bases of the junction unmatched. This CDR3 is CASSLAGLADNEQFF. In DNA form, the CDR3 reads TGTGCCAGCAGCTTAGCGGGACTAGCGGACAATGAGCAGTTCTTC.

This chain uses TRBV29-1 with TRBJ2-5; 10 nucleotides align to TRBD1. This CDR3 is built from 16 residues. V shed 2 bases and J 0 bases; nucleotides not matched to a gene: 6. Per the germline V gene, CDR1 is SQVTM and CDR2 is ANQGSEA. CDR3: CSVEPPTGGYQETQYF. For the CDR3, the DNA is TGCAGCGTTGAACCACCGACAGGGGGCTACCAAGAGACCCAGTACTTC.

The CDR3 sequence: CASSVAGGPYNEQFF. CDR3 in DNA: TGTGCCAGTAGTGTAGCGGGAGGGCCCTACAATGAGCAGTTCTTC. The chain couples TRBV19 to TRBJ2-1; 11 positions match TRBD2. The CDR3 sequence is 15 residues long. Germline-derived CDR1 and CDR2 are LNHDA and SQIVND (reference sequence). The trim removed 5 bases at V and 2 bases at J, leaving 2 bases unmatched.

The chain couples TRBV29-1 to TRBJ1-2, with D possibly being TRBD1 (5 bases). Trimming removed 4 bases from V and 7 bases from J, with 19 bases in between. CDR1 SQVTM and CDR2 ANQGSEA come from the germline V gene. This CDR3 has 14 amino acids. The CDR3 is CSVGGPEDKVGYTF. The CDR3 coding sequence is TGCAGCGTTGGGGGCCCCGAGGATAAGGTTGGCTACACCTTC.

This chain uses TRBV28 with TRBJ2-7; 11 bases agree with TRBD2. In germline, CDR1 is MDHEN, CDR2 SYDVKM. After removal of 3 bases from V and 3 bases from J, the junction contained 13 bases not matched to a gene. This CDR3 has 18 amino acids. The DNA for the CDR3 is TGTGCCAGCAGTTTGGAAAATGGGTGGACTAGCGGGTTCTACGAGCAGTACTTC. Its translation: CASSLENGWTSGFYEQYF.

The rearrangement joins TRBV7-9 to TRBJ2-1; D might be TRBD2 (6 bases). Germline V gives CDR1 SEHNR, CDR2 FQNEAQ (reference sequence). V gave up 3 bases and J gave up 10 bases, with 16 bases separating them. This CDR3 is built from 14 residues. The CDR3 sequence: CASSFPQGGGEQFF. DNA for the CDR3: TGTGCCAGCAGCTTTCCCCAGGGAGGCGGCGAGCAGTTCTTC.

CDR3 bases: TGTGCCTGGAGTGTAAACTTTGATAGCGGGAACCTATTCTACAATGAGCAGTTCTTC. As protein: CAWSVNFDSGNLFYNEQFF. The chain is built from TRBV30 and TRBJ2-1; 8 bases match TRBD2. CDR3 length equals 19 residues. After removal of 0 bases from V and 3 bases from J, the junction contained 16 bases not matched to a gene. Germline CDR1 reads GTSNPN; CDR2 reads SVGIG (reference sequence).

The V gene is TRBV5-4, the J gene TRBJ2-2; unclear D gene. V dropped 4 bases and J dropped 5 bases, with 9 bases sitting between them. The V gene's germline CDR1 is SGHNT and CDR2 YYREEE (reference sequence). The CDR3 is made up of 13 amino acids. For the CDR3, the DNA is TGTGCCAGCAGCCTGGGCAGGACCGGGGAGCTGTTTTTT. Protein: CASSLGRTGELFF.